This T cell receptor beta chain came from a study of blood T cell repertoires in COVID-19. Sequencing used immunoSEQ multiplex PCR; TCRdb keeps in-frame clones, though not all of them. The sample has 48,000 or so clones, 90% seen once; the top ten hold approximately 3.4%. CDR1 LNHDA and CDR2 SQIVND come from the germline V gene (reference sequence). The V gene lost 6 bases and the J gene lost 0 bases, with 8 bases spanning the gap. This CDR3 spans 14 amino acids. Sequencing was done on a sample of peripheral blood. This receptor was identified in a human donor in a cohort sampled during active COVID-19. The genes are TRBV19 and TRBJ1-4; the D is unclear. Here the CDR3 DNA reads TGTGCCAGTAGGACGGAGGCAACTAATGAAAAACTGTTTTTT. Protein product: CASRTEATNEKLFF.